A selection of T cell receptor beta chains follows, all from one sample in a study of T-cell memory formation after mild COVID-19. TCRdb recomputed calls from the 5' RACE reads with MiXCR, one row per CDR3 protein. The table has some 600,000 distinct CDR3 sequences, 15% to 20% seen once; the top ten hold 8.1%. Material: PBMCs or a T cell subset sorted from them (not recorded which). These receptors all stem from an adult woman who had mild COVID-19 (a few samples of this study predate the infection). Cell type and time point are not known. Each CDR3 is given with its conserved first and last residue. A D gene is named only where the DNA matches it firmly. A row's size may be missing; if present it is once, few, many or a size class.

TRBV6-5	-	-	TRBJ1-5	TGTTCCAGCAGTTCTGGGGCGGGGCCCCAGCATTTT	CSSSSGAGPQHF
TRBV7-9	many	TRBD2	TRBJ2-7	TGTGCCAGCAGCTCCACTAGCGGGATTTACGAGCAGTACTTC	CASSSTSGIYEQYF
TRBV20-1	few	TRBD2	TRBJ2-4	TGCAGTGCTAGAGATGGGGGGGTAGCGGGAGACGGGCACATTCAGTACTTC	CSARDGGVAGDGHIQYF
TRBV2	-	-	TRBJ1-1	TGTGCCAGCAGCGGCGGGCCCGTGAGGGCTTTCTTT	CASSGGPVRAFF
TRBV12-2	-	-	TRBJ2-3	TGTGCAAGTCGCCCCGACAGGGAATTGACAGATACGCAGTATTTT	CASRPDRELTDTQYF
TRBV5-1	-	-	TRBJ1-4	TGCGCCAGCAGCCGAACTGACGTGGCTAATGAAAAACTGTTTTTT	CASSRTDVANEKLFF
TRBV4-1	-	-	TRBJ2-7	TGCGCCAGCAGCCAGAGACAGGGAGGAACATACGAGCAGTACTTC	CASSQRQGGTYEQYF
TRBV6-5	few	TRBD2	TRBJ2-5	TGTGCCAGCAGTTACTCCGACGCGGGGGTCAGAGAGACCCAGTACTTC	CASSYSDAGVRETQYF
TRBV27	-	-	TRBJ1-2	TGTGCCAGCAGTCCCCAGGGTTGGTATGGCTACACCTTC	CASSPQGWYGYTF
TRBV7-9	many	-	TRBJ2-5	TGTGCCAGCCCAAGAATAGTGGATAGAGAGACCCAGTACTTC	CASPRIVDRETQYF
TRBV7-9	many	-	TRBJ1-4	TGTGCCAGCAGCCCGCGGATTCAAAATGAAAAACTGTTTTTT	CASSPRIQNEKLFF
TRBV6-5	-	TRBD1	TRBJ2-1	TGTGCCAGCAGTTATTCCGGGACAGAAAGGGGTGAGCAGTTCTTC	CASSYSGTERGEQFF
TRBV15	-	-	TRBJ2-7	TGTGCCACCAGCAGAATGACAGAGACCTACGAGCAGTACTTC	CATSRMTETYEQYF
TRBV29-1	few	-	TRBJ2-1	TGCAGCTCCTCGGGGAGAAACTACAATGAGCAGTTCTTC	CSSSGRNYNEQFF
TRBV6-2/TRBV6-3	many	-	TRBJ2-3	TGTGCCAGCAGTTACGCACCTATGAAATCGACAGCTGGCGGGGCCCTAGATACGCAGTATTTT	CASSYAPMKSTAGGALDTQYF
TRBV12-3/TRBV12-4	few	TRBD2	TRBJ2-3	TGTGCCAGCAGTGATACTAGCGGGTGGCCTAGCACAGATACGCAGTATTTT	CASSDTSGWPSTDTQYF
TRBV19	few	TRBD1	TRBJ2-7	TGTGCCAGTACCCCCCGACAGGGGGCCTACGAGCAGTACTTC	CASTPRQGAYEQYF
TRBV4-2	few	-	TRBJ1-5	TGTGCCAGCAGCCCAGACCCCGTTTATAGCAATCAGCCCCAGCATTTT	CASSPDPVYSNQPQHF
TRBV10-3	-	TRBD1	TRBJ1-4	TGTGCCATCAGTGAAGAGGACAGGGAGAATGAAAAACTGTTTTTT	CAISEEDRENEKLFF
TRBV7-6	-	-	TRBJ2-3	TGTGCCAGCAGCTTAGAAGAGGACTACACAGATACGCAGTATTTT	CASSLEEDYTDTQYF
TRBV4-2	-	TRBD2	TRBJ2-7	TGTGCCAGCAGCCAAGGGACTAGCGGGGACATTTTATCCTACGAGCAGTACTTC	CASSQGTSGDILSYEQYF
TRBV9	many	-	TRBJ2-5	TGTGCCAGCAGCGTACTGTGGGGGGAGACCCAGTACTTC	CASSVLWGETQYF
TRBV6-5	-	-	TRBJ2-7	TGTGCCAGCAGGAGGGTAGGGCCGAGCTCCTACGAGCAGTACTTC	CASRRVGPSSYEQYF
TRBV4-1	-	TRBD2	TRBJ2-7	TGCGCCAGCAGCCAAGTTGCCCCCTCGACTAGCGGGAGTTCCTACGAGCAGTACTTC	CASSQVAPSTSGSSYEQYF
TRBV10-3	-	-	TRBJ2-4	TGTGCCATCAGTGAGGGGACTGTAGCCAAAAACATTCAGTACTTC	CAISEGTVAKNIQYF
TRBV6-5	few	-	TRBJ2-6	TGTGCCAGCAGTCCAACGCTCCCCGGGCCTGGGGCCAACGTCCTGACTTTC	CASSPTLPGPGANVLTF
TRBV12-3/TRBV12-4	-	TRBD1	TRBJ2-2	TGTGCCAGCAGTTTGCAGGGGGCGGTCGGGGAGCTGTTTTTT	CASSLQGAVGELFF
TRBV4-1	-	-	TRBJ1-4	TGCGCCAGCAGCCAAGTTTCTAGCGATGAAAAACTGTTTTTT	CASSQVSSDEKLFF
TRBV11-3	-	TRBD2	TRBJ2-7	TGTGCCAGCAGCTTTGGCGGGAGGGTATACTTC	CASSFGGRVYF
TRBV30	-	TRBD1	TRBJ1-5	TGTGCCTGGAGTGCCCCGGGACAGGCACCCCAGCATTTT	CAWSAPGQAPQHF
TRBV12-3/TRBV12-4	few	TRBD1	TRBJ2-3	TGTGCCAGCAGGGCTGGGACAGGGTATACAGATACGCAGTATTTT	CASRAGTGYTDTQYF
TRBV5-1	-	TRBD1	TRBJ1-1	TGCGCCAGCAGCCCCGGGACAGGGGGCACCCAACAAGCTTTCTTT	CASSPGTGGTQQAFF
TRBV30	many	TRBD2	TRBJ2-5	TGTGCCTGGAGTGTATCCCGGACTAGCGGGAGACGACTGTCACAAGAGACCCAGTACTTC	CAWSVSRTSGRRLSQETQYF
TRBV12-3/TRBV12-4	-	-	TRBJ1-6	TGTGCCAGCAGTACGGCAGGGCCGAATTCACCCCTCCACTTT	CASSTAGPNSPLHF
TRBV19	-	-	TRBJ1-2	TGTGCCAGTAGAGTGTCAGGCCAAAACTATGGCTACACCTTC	CASRVSGQNYGYTF
TRBV24-1	-	-	TRBJ2-3	TGTGCCACCAGTGATGCAGTCCCGGGACAAAAAGGAGATACGCAGTATTTT	CATSDAVPGQKGDTQYF
TRBV20-1	-	TRBD1	TRBJ2-1	TGCAGTGCAACTAGGGACAGGGGGCGTTTAGATGAGCAGTTCTTC	CSATRDRGRLDEQFF
TRBV5-1	-	-	TRBJ2-4	TGCGCCAGCAGCTTGGAGGGGGTGCCCCTAAACATTCAGTACTTC	CASSLEGVPLNIQYF
TRBV12-3/TRBV12-4	-	TRBD2	TRBJ2-1	TGTGCCAGCAGTCCGGAACTAGCGGGGGTAAGCTCCTACAATGAGCAGTTCTTC	CASSPELAGVSSYNEQFF
TRBV6-5	few	-	TRBJ1-2	TGTGCCAGCAGTTACTCGAGAGGGGGGGACTATGGCTACACCTTC	CASSYSRGGDYGYTF
TRBV7-9	few	-	TRBJ1-4	TGTGCCAGCAGCTTGGGGGACGACAATGAAAAACTGTTTTTT	CASSLGDDNEKLFF
TRBV4-1	-	TRBD1	TRBJ2-1	TGCGCCAGCAGCCAAGATTTGGCGCGGGGACAGGGGGCTGATGAGCAGTTCTTC	CASSQDLARGQGADEQFF
TRBV5-5	-	-	TRBJ1-1	TGTGCCAGCAGCTCGATTTTTTTGGGGGACGCTGAAGCTTTCTTT	CASSSIFLGDAEAFF
TRBV18	-	-	TRBJ2-7	TGTGCCAGCTCACCCCCGCCCGCCGGGAACGAGCAGTACTTC	CASSPPPAGNEQYF
TRBV29-1	-	-	TRBJ2-5	TGCAGCGTTGAGATAGGGATACAAGAGACCCAGTACTTC	CSVEIGIQETQYF
TRBV5-6	-	TRBD2	TRBJ2-1	TGTGCCAGCAGTTGGGGGGGTGAGCAGTTCTTC	CASSWGGEQFF
TRBV20-1	few	TRBD2	TRBJ2-3	TGCAGTGCTCCCTGGCCGGCTAGCGGGAGCACAGATACGCAGTATTTT	CSAPWPASGSTDTQYF
TRBV7-3	-	-	TRBJ1-3	TGTGCCAGCCTGGGGGATAACTCTGGAAACACCATATATTTT	CASLGDNSGNTIYF
TRBV5-4	-	TRBD1	TRBJ1-2	TGTGCCAGCAGCCGTCCCGGGACAGGGTCGGGCTATGGCTACACCTTC	CASSRPGTGSGYGYTF
TRBV7-2	-	-	TRBJ2-4	TGTGCCAGCAGCTTACTGGGAGAAGGGCAAATTCAGTACTTC	CASSLLGEGQIQYF
TRBV7-6	-	-	TRBJ2-1	TGTGCCAGCACCCGCTGGGCGGGTGACTACAATGAGCAGTTCTTC	CASTRWAGDYNEQFF
TRBV10-3	-	TRBD2	TRBJ2-3	TGTGCCATCAGTGGGATAGCGGGGATCATCACAGATACGCAGTATTTT	CAISGIAGIITDTQYF